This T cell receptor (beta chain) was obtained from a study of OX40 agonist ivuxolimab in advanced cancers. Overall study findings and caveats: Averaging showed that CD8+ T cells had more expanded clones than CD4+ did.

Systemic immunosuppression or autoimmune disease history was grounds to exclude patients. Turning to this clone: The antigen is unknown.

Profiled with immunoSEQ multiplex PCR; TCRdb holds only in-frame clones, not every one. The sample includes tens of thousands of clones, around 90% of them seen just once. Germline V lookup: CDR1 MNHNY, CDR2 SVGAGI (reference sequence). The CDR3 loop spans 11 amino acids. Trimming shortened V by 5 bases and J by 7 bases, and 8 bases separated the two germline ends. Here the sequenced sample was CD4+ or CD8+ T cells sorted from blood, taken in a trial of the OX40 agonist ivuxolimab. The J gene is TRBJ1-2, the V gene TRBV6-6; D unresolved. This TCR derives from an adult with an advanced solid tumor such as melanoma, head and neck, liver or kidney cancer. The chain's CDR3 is CASSPLVGYTF. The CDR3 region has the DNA TGTGCCAGCAGTCCGCTAGTTGGCTACACCTTC.